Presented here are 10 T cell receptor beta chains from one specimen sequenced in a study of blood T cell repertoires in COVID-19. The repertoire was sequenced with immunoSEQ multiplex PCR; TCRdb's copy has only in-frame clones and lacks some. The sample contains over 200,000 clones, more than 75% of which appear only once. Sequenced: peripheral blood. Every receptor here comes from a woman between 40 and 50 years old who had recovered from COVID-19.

CDR3 sequence: CASSDRDRGYGYTF. The CDR3 coding sequence is TGTGCCAGCAGCGACCGGGACAGGGGCTATGGCTACACCTTC. This chain connects TRBV5-4 to TRBJ1-2, with 10 positions matching TRBD1. CDR3 length: 14 residues. After removal of 4 bases from V and 4 bases from J, the junction contained 4 bases not matched to a gene. Germline-derived CDR1 and CDR2 are SGHNT and YYREEE (reference sequence).

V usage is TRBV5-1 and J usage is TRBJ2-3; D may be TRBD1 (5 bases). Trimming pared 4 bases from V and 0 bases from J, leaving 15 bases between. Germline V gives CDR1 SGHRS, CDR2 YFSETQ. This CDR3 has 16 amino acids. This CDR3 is CASSPGQQLSTDTQYF. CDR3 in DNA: TGCGCCAGCAGCCCAGGACAACAACTTAGCACAGATACGCAGTATTTT.

Here the CDR3 DNA reads TGTGCCATCAGCCCCGGGACAGCCCAAGAGACCCAGTACTTC. Translation gives CAISPGTAQETQYF. V gene TRBV10-3 combines with J gene TRBJ2-5; 7 bases line up with TRBD1. Germline V gene sequence: CDR1 ENHRY, CDR2 SYGVKD. The length of the CDR3 is 14 residues. The junction had 5 bases not matched to a gene; V was cut back by 6 bases and J by 1 base.

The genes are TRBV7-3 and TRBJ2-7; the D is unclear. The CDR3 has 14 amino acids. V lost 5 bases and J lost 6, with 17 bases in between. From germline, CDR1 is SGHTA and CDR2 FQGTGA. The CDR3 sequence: CASSPHAPTREQYF. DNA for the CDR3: TGTGCCAGCAGCCCCCATGCCCCGACACGCGAGCAGTACTTC.

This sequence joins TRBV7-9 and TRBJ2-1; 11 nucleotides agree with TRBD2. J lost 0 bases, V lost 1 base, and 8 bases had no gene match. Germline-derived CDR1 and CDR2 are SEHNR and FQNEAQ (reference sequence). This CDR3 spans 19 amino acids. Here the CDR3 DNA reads TGTGCCAGCAGCTTAGGTGGTAGCGGGAGGGCGAGCTCCTACAATGAGCAGTTCTTC. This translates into CASSLGGSGRASSYNEQFF. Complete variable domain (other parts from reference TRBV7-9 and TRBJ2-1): DTGVSQNPRHKITKRGQNVTFRCDPISEHNRLYWYRQTLGQGPEFLTYFQNEAQLEKSRLLSDRFSAERPKGSFSTLEIQRTEQGDSAMYLCASSLGGSGRASSYNEQFFGPGTRLTVL.

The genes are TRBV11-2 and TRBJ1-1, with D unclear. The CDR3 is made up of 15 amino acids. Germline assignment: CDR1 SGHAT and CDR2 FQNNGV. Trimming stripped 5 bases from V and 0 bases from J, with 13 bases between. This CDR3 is CASSRHGIMNTEAFF. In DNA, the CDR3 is TGTGCCAGCAGCCGCCACGGGATCATGAACACTGAAGCTTTCTTT.

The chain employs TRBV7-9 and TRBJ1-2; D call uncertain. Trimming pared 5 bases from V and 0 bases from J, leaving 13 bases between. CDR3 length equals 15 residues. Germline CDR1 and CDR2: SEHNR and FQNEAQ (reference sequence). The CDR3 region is CASSPAGFPNYGYTF. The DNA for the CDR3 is TGTGCCAGCAGCCCCGCGGGCTTTCCTAACTATGGCTACACCTTC.

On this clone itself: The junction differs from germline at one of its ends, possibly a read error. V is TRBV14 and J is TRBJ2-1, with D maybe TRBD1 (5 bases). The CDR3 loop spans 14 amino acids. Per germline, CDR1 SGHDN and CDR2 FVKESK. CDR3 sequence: CASSPRSPTGVRVF. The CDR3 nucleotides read TGTGCCAGCAGCCCACGTTCCCCTACTGGCGTCAGGGTCTTC.

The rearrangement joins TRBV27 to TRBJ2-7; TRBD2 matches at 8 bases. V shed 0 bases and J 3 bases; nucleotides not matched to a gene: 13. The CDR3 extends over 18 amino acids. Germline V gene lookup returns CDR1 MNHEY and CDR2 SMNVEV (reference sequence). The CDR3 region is CASSLSIGASGLVYEQYF. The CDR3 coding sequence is TGTGCCAGCAGTTTATCGATTGGGGCTAGCGGGCTCGTCTACGAGCAGTACTTC.

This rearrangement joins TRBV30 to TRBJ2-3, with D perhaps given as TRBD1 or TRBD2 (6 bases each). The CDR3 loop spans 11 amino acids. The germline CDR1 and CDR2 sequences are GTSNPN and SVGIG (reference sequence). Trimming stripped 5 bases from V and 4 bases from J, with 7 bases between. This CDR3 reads CAWGGPDTQYF. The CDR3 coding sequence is TGTGCCTGGGGGGGGCCAGATACGCAGTATTTT.